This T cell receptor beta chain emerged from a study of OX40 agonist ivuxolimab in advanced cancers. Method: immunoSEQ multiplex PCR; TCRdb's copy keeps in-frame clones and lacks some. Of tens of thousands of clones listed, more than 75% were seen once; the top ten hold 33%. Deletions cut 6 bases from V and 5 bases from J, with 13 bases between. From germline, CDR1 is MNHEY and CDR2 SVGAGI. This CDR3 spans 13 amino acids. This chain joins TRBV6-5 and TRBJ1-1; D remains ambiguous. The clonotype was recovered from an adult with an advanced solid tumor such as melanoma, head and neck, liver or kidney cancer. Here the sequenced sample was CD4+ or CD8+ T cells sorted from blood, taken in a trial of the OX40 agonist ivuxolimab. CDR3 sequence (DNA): TGTGCCAGCAGCCTGTCATTGTGGACTGAAGCTTTCTTT. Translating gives CASSLSLWTEAFF.